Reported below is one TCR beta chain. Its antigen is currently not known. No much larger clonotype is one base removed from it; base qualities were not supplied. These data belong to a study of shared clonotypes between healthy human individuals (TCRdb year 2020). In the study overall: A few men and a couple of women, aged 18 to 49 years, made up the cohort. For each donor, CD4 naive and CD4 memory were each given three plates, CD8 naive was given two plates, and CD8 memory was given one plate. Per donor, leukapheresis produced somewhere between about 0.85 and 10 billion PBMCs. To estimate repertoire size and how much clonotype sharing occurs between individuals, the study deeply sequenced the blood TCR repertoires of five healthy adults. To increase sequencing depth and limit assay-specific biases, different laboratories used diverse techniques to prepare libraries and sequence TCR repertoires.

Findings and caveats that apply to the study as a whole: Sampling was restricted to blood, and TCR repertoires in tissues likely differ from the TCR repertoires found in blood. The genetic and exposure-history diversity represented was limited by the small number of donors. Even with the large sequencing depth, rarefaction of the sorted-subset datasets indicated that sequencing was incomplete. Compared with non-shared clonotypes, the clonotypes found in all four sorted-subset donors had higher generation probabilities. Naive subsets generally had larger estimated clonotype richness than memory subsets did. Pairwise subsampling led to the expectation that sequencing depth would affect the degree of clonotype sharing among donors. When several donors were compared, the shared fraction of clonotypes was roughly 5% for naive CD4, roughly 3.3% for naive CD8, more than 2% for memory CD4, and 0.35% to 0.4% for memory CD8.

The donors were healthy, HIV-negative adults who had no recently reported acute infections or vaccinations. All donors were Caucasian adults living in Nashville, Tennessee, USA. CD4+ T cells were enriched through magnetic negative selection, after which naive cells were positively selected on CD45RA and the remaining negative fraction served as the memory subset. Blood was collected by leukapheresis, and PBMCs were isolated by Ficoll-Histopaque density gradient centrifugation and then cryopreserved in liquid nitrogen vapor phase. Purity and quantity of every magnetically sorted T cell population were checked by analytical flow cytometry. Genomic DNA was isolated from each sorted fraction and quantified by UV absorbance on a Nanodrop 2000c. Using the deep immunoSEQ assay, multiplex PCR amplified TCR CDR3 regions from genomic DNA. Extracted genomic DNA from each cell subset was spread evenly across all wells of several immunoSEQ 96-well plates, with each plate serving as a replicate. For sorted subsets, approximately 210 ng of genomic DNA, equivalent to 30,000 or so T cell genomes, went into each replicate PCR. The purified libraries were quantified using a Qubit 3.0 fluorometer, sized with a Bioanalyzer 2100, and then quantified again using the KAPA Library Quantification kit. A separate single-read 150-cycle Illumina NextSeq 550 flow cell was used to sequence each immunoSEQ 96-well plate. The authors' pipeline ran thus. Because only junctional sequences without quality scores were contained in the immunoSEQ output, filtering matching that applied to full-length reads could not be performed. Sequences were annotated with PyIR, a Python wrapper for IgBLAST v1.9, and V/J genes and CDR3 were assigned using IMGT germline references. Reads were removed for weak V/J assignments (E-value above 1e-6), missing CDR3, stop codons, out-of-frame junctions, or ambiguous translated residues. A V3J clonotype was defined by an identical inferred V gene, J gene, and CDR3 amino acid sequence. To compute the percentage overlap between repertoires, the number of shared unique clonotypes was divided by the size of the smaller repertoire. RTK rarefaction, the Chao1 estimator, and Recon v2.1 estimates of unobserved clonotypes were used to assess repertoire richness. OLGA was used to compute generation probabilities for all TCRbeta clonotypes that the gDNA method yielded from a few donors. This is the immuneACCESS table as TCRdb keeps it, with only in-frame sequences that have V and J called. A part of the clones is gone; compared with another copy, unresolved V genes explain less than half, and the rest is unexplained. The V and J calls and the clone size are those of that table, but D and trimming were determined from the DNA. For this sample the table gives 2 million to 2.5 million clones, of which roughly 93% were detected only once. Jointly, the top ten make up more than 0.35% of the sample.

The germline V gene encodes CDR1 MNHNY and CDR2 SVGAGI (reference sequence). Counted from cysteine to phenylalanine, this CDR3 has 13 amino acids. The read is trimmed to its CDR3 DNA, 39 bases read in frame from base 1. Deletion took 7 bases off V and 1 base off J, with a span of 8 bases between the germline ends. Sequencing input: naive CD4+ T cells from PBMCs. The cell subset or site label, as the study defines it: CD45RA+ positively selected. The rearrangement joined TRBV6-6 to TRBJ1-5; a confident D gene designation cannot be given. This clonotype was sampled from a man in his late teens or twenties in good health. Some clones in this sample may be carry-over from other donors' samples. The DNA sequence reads TGTGCCAGCAAAGGCGGGAGCAATCAGCCCCAGCATTTT. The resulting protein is CASKGGSNQPQHF.